This T cell receptor beta chain was sequenced during a study of T cells after somatic rescue of genetic block. Using immunoSEQ multiplex PCR, the repertoire was profiled, and TCRdb retains in-frame clones only, with some absent. The sample consists of roughly 14,000 clones, around three quarters of them appearing once. Unmatched junction bases numbered 6, after V lost 8 bases and J lost 4 bases. This CDR3 region has 14 residues. Germline CDR1 reads SNHLY; CDR2 reads FYNNEI. The sequenced material came from peripheral blood mononuclear cells (PBMCs). This receptor was obtained from a boy between 10 and 17 years old. The V call is TRBV2, the J call TRBJ1-5; 9 bases align to TRBD1. CDR3 residues: CASCRDRVNQPQHF. CDR3 nucleotides: TGTGCCAGCTGCCGGGACAGGGTTAATCAGCCCCAGCATTTT.